The 30 T cell receptor beta chains reported below all come from one sample, sequenced in a study of T cell changes during pregnancy in multiple sclerosis. Measured with immunoSEQ multiplex PCR; TCRdb has only the in-frame clones, and not every one. The repertoire holds approximately 63,000 clones, with 91% as singletons. The source was peripheral blood, collected after pregnancy. These receptors originate from a female donor in good health, enrolled as a control in a pregnancy study.

J is TRBJ1-1 and V is TRBV25-1; no clear D. CDR1 and CDR2 from the germline V gene are MGHDK and SYGVNS. V was clipped by 3 bases and J by 7 bases, with 6 bases between them. This CDR3 region has 11 residues. DNA of the CDR3: TGTGCCAGCAGTGAGGCCCGTGAAGCTTTCTTT. This translates into CASSEAREAFF.

The V and J genes are TRBV6-5 and TRBJ1-1; D possibly corresponds to TRBD1 (5 bases). Germline CDR1 is MNHEY and CDR2 is SVGAGI. This CDR3 is 12 amino acids long. Trimming took off 0 bases at V and 9 bases at J, with 8 bases between the two ends. This CDR3 is CASSYSGRKAFF. The CDR3 nucleotides read TGTGCCAGCAGTTACTCGGGGCGGAAAGCTTTCTTT.

This chain uses TRBV10-3 with TRBJ1-1, with a tentative D call TRBD1 (5 bases). Germline assignment: CDR1 ENHRY and CDR2 SYGVKD. Trimming removed 6 bases from V and 4 bases from J, with 15 bases in between. The CDR3 is 14 amino acids. CDR3 sequence: CAIRGQQTVTEAFF. Written as DNA, the CDR3 is TGTGCCATCAGGGGCCAACAGACAGTCACTGAAGCTTTCTTT.

The chain is built from TRBV27 and TRBJ1-2; 7 nucleotides line up with TRBD1. V lost 5 bases and J lost 4; bases outside the gene matches: 7. CDR1 and CDR2 (germline): MNHEY, SMNVEV (reference sequence). The CDR3 consists of 14 residues. The CDR3 DNA reads TGTGCCAGCAGTCCCGGGGCAGGGGGCTATGGCTACACCTTC. It codes for CASSPGAGGYGYTF.

The gene calls are TRBV5-1 and TRBJ1-5; 8 nucleotides agree with TRBD1. In germline, CDR1 is SGHRS, CDR2 YFSETQ. This CDR3 is built from 14 residues. The trim removed 5 bases at V and 5 bases at J, leaving 6 bases unmatched. The CDR3 DNA is TGCGCCAGCAGTCCCTTACAGGGGGATCAGCCCCAGCATTTT. This gives the protein CASSPLQGDQPQHF. Complete variable domain (other parts from reference TRBV5-1 and TRBJ1-5): KAGVTQTPRYLIKTRGQQVTLSCSPISGHRSVSWYQQTPGQGLQFLFEYFSETQRNKGNFPGRFSGRQFSNSRSEMNVSTLELGDSALYLCASSPLQGDQPQHFGDGTRLSIL.

V usage is TRBV6-5 and J usage is TRBJ1-2, with TRBD1 identical over 8 bases. The J segment lost 3 bases and the V segment lost 4 bases, leaving 7 bases of the junction unmatched. Per the germline V gene, CDR1 is MNHEY and CDR2 is SVGAGI. The CDR3 runs 15 residues. DNA for the CDR3: TGTGCCAGCAGTTTACGACAGGGGACCTACTATGGCTACACCTTC. This translates into CASSLRQGTYYGYTF.

The chain carries TRBV14 and TRBJ1-1, with a weak D call TRBD1 (5 bases). The CDR3 is 16 amino acids. Per the germline V gene, CDR1 is SGHDN and CDR2 is FVKESK. Trimming removed 3 bases from V and 4 bases from J, with 18 bases in between. The CDR3 loop is CASSHSPVGGSTEAFF. DNA for the CDR3: TGTGCCAGCAGCCATTCCCCAGTTGGGGGGAGCACTGAAGCTTTCTTT.

The CDR3: CASSETGVFRNEQFF. CDR3 nucleotides: TGTGCCAGCAGTGAGACAGGGGTCTTTAGGAATGAGCAGTTCTTC. The chain links TRBV2 to TRBJ2-1; 8 bases match TRBD1. After removal of 3 bases from V and 7 bases from J, the junction contained 8 bases not matched to a gene. The CDR3 runs 15 residues. Germline V CDR1 and CDR2: SNHLY, FYNNEI.

This CDR3 reads CASSTLLQGTLGDTQYF. The CDR3, as DNA: TGTGCCAGCAGTACCTTGTTACAGGGGACCCTGGGGGATACGCAGTATTTT. V is TRBV2 and J is TRBJ2-3; TRBD1 aligns across 7 bases. Trimming cost V 5 bases and J 6 bases; bases outside gene matches: 17. This CDR3 has 17 residues. Germline V gene lookup returns CDR1 SNHLY and CDR2 FYNNEI.

The rearrangement joins TRBV5-1 to TRBJ2-7, with a tentative D call TRBD1 (7 bases). Trimming left V 0 bases short and J 6 bases short, with 10 bases between. The CDR3 is 13 amino acids. Germline V gives CDR1 SGHRS, CDR2 YFSETQ. DNA of the CDR3: TGCGCCAGCAGCTTGGACAGGGGAGGCGAGCAGTACTTC. As protein: CASSLDRGGEQYF. The full variable domain, in which reference TRBV5-1 and TRBJ2-7 provide the parts outside the CDR3, is KAGVTQTPRYLIKTRGQQVTLSCSPISGHRSVSWYQQTPGQGLQFLFEYFSETQRNKGNFPGRFSGRQFSNSRSEMNVSTLELGDSALYLCASSLDRGGEQYFGPGTRLTVT.

The V gene is TRBV5-4, the J gene TRBJ1-4; 7 bases line up with TRBD1. The CDR3 totals 14 residues. The V gene end was trimmed by 0 bases and the J gene end by 8 bases; junction bases not matched to a gene: 4. Germline assignment: CDR1 SGHNT and CDR2 YYREEE (reference sequence). DNA for the CDR3: TGTGCCAGCAGCTTGGAGGCAGGGGGGGAAAAACTGTTTTTT. It is translated as CASSLEAGGEKLFF. Combining the CDR3 with reference TRBV5-4 and TRBJ1-4 gives the whole variable domain ETGVTQSPTHLIKTRGQQVTLRCSSQSGHNTVSWYQQALGQGPQFIFQYYREEENGRGNFPPRFSGLQFPNYSSELNVNALELDDSALYLCASSLEAGGEKLFFGSGTQLSVL.

The chain employs TRBV7-6 and TRBJ1-1, with TRBD1 matching 7 bases. After removal of 4 bases from V and 0 bases from J, the junction contained 2 bases not matched to a gene. Germline V CDR1 and CDR2: SGHVS, FNYEAQ. This CDR3 contains 14 residues. Here the CDR3 DNA reads TGTGCCAGCAGCTCGACAGGGATGAACACTGAAGCTTTCTTT. Amino acids: CASSSTGMNTEAFF.

The chain recombines TRBV18 with TRBJ2-5; 9 positions match TRBD1. Trimming at V came to 5 bases and at J to 4 bases, leaving 8 bases not matched to a gene. The CDR3 is made up of 15 amino acids. Per the germline V gene, CDR1 is KGHSH and CDR2 is LQKENI. The CDR3 sequence: CASSVRDREGETQYF. CDR3 DNA: TGTGCCAGCTCAGTCCGGGACAGGGAAGGAGAGACCCAGTACTTC. Combining the CDR3 with reference TRBV18 and TRBJ2-5 gives the whole variable domain NAGVMQNPRHLVRRRGQEARLRCSPMKGHSHVYWYRQLPEEGLKFMVYLQKENIIDESGMPKERFSAEFPKEGPSILRIQQVVRGDSAAYFCASSVRDREGETQYFGPGTRLLVL.

The CDR3 sequence: CASSQERLRYTQYF. The DNA of the CDR3 is TGCGCCAGCAGCCAGGAACGACTACGCTATACGCAGTATTTT. This chain connects TRBV4-3 to TRBJ2-3, with TRBD2 as a possible D gene (5 bases). Per germline, CDR1 LGHNA and CDR2 YSLEER. The V gene lost 3 bases and the J gene lost 7 bases, with 14 bases spanning the gap. The CDR3 is 14 residues long.

The CDR3 loop reads CASSRDSANTGELFF. In DNA, the CDR3 is TGTGCCAGCAGCCGGGACAGCGCGAACACCGGGGAGCTGTTTTTT. V and J are TRBV6-4 and TRBJ2-2, with 7 bases fitting TRBD1. With 6 bases clipped from V and 0 bases from J, the junction kept 4 bases outside the gene matches. The length of the CDR3 is 15 residues. Germline V CDR1 and CDR2: MRHNA, SNTAGT.

The rearrangement joins TRBV2 to TRBJ2-2; 9 bases match TRBD1. The junction had 7 bases not matched to a gene; V was cut back by 1 base and J by 7 bases. Germline lookup yields CDR1 SNHLY and CDR2 FYNNEI. This CDR3 is built from 16 residues. The CDR3 spells CASSEVAQGANGELFF. The DNA of the CDR3 is TGTGCCAGCAGTGAAGTGGCACAGGGGGCGAACGGGGAGCTGTTTTTT.

The gene calls are TRBV5-1 and TRBJ1-1, with D unclear. Germline V gene sequence: CDR1 SGHRS, CDR2 YFSETQ. The CDR3 consists of 13 residues. V lost 7 bases, J lost 1 base, and 11 bases lay in between. The CDR3 DNA is TGCGCCAGCGCCCGTGGGCCGAACACTGAAGCTTTCTTT. This codes for CASARGPNTEAFF.

This chain links TRBV7-2 with TRBJ1-5; weak D call: TRBD1 (5 bases). V lost 7 bases and J lost 0, with 13 bases in between. CDR1 and CDR2 from the germline V gene are SGHTA and FQGNSA. The CDR3 length is 15 residues. The CDR3 reads CASMKQENSNQPQHF. The CDR3 region has the DNA TGTGCCAGCATGAAACAGGAAAATAGCAATCAGCCCCAGCATTTT.

The chain couples TRBV30 to TRBJ1-2; 9 bases match TRBD1. V lost 3 bases, J lost 7 bases, and 6 bases stayed unmatched. In germline, CDR1 is GTSNPN, CDR2 SVGIG (reference sequence). The CDR3 has 13 amino acids. The CDR3 region has the DNA TGTGCCTGGAGCGGGACAGGGAGGGGTGGCTACACCTTC. Translated: CAWSGTGRGGYTF.

This chain joins TRBV29-1 and TRBJ1-1; possible D gene TRBD1, 5 bases. Deletions cut 6 bases from V and 4 bases from J, with 15 bases between. CDR3 size: 13 residues. CDR1 is SQVTM, CDR2 ANQGSEA, per germline. The CDR3 nucleotides are TGCAGCGTCCGCGGGACCCTCACCACTGAAGCTTTCTTT. Residues: CSVRGTLTTEAFF.

This chain connects TRBV4-1 to TRBJ1-2; 9 nucleotides line up with TRBD1. Germline V gene data show CDR1 as MGHRA and CDR2 as YSYEKL. The CDR3 spans 14 residues. Losses at the gene ends were 4 bases for V and 10 bases for J; bases not matched to a gene: 10. For the CDR3, the DNA is TGCGCCAGCAGCCCATACCGGGACAGGGTCGTCTACACCTTC. This encodes CASSPYRDRVVYTF.

The chain uses TRBV15 and TRBJ2-7, with 7 nucleotides matching TRBD2. Germline trimming cut 5 bases from V and 4 bases from J; bases unmatched to any gene: 8. Germline CDR1 and CDR2: LNHNV and YYDKDF (reference sequence). This CDR3 spans 14 amino acids. CDR3 coding DNA: TGTGCCACCAGCCCAGGCCTAGCGGCATACGAGCAGTACTTC. Protein: CATSPGLAAYEQYF.

The CDR3 sequence: CASSRQRPPGYEQYF. The CDR3 DNA sequence: TGTGCCAGCAGCCGACAGCGTCCGCCGGGTTACGAGCAGTACTTC. The gene calls are TRBV6-5 and TRBJ2-7; a possible D gene is TRBD1 (5 bases). The CDR3 runs to 15 residues. Trimming cost V 6 bases and J 4 bases, with 19 bases left between them. CDR1 is MNHEY and CDR2 is SVGAGI in the germline V gene.

The rearrangement links TRBV11-2 to TRBJ2-7, with D perhaps matching TRBD1 (5 bases). V was cut by 2 bases and J by 4 bases, with 6 bases left in between. The V gene's germline CDR1 is SGHAT and CDR2 FQNNGV. This CDR3 region has 12 residues. The CDR3 is CASSLQGYEQYF. CDR3 sequence (DNA): TGTGCCAGCAGCTTACAGGGATACGAGCAGTACTTC.

The rearrangement links TRBV9 to TRBJ1-2; D ambiguous. The CDR3 runs 14 residues. Trimming took 4 bases from V and 0 from J, leaving 10 bases between them. Per the germline V gene, CDR1 is SGDLS and CDR2 is YYNGEE. The CDR3 loop is CASSMRHPNYGYTF. CDR3 bases: TGTGCCAGCAGCATGAGACATCCTAACTATGGCTACACCTTC.

This CDR3 reads CASSLARAYNYGYTF. In DNA form, the CDR3 reads TGTGCCAGCAGCTTAGCGCGAGCCTATAACTATGGCTACACCTTC. The chain employs TRBV7-8 and TRBJ1-2, with D uncertain. From germline, CDR1 is SGHVS and CDR2 FQNEAQ. V was cut by 0 bases and J by 1 base, with 9 bases left in between. This CDR3 is 15 amino acids long.

This clone occurred once. V gene TRBV2 combines with J gene TRBJ2-7; 7 nucleotides align to TRBD1. V lost 6 bases and J lost 3; bases outside the gene matches: 8. The CDR3 length is 14 residues. CDR1 SNHLY and CDR2 FYNNEI come from the germline V gene. The DNA of the CDR3 is TGTGCCAGCAGCAAATCAAGACAGGGCTACGAGCAGTACTTC. Translating gives CASSKSRQGYEQYF.

The chain links TRBV7-9 to TRBJ2-5; the match to TRBD2 covers 7 bases. Germline trimming cut 0 bases from V and 5 bases from J; bases unmatched to any gene: 3. This CDR3 comprises 14 residues. CDR1 SEHNR and CDR2 FQNEAQ come from the germline V gene (reference sequence). As DNA, the CDR3 is TGTGCCAGCAGCTTAGCAAGGGGAGGGGAGACCCAGTACTTC. The encoded protein is CASSLARGGETQYF.

V usage is TRBV18 and J usage is TRBJ1-5; D unclear. Trimming removed 1 base from V and 1 base from J, with 11 bases in between. The V gene's germline CDR1 is KGHSH and CDR2 LQKENI. The CDR3 is 16 amino acids. The CDR3 nucleotides read TGTGCCAGCTCACCACGAGCGGGCCTAAGCAATCAGCCCCAGCATTTT. It specifies CASSPRAGLSNQPQHF.

The chain uses TRBV7-8 and TRBJ2-3, with 10 bases fitting TRBD1. V shed 4 bases, J shed 2 bases, and the junction held 9 bases outside the gene matches. CDR3 length: 17 residues. Per the germline V gene, CDR1 is SGHVS and CDR2 is FQNEAQ. This chain's CDR3 is CASSSMYGTGATDTQYF. Here the CDR3 DNA reads TGTGCCAGCAGCTCTATGTATGGGACAGGGGCCACAGATACGCAGTATTTT.